The present TCR beta chain was sequenced within a study of blood T cells in healthy people across ages (dated by TCRdb to about 2015). About the investigation overall: In model experiments, template switching captured about one uniquely barcoded TCR beta cDNA molecule for every two T cells. To track age-related changes in TCR beta repertoire diversity, the study relied on deep sequencing normalized with unique cDNA molecular identifiers. The donors were divided into four age groups: young (average around 16 years), middle-aged (around 37), aged (under 70) and long-lived (roughly 82). To avoid experimental bias, donors of different ages were distributed randomly across sequencing lanes. Using the same blood draw, the study looked at two additional independent replicas of 1 million unique cDNA reads for two donors, one aged 18 to 30 and the other aged 80 or older.

To prepare the library, 5' RACE was applied. Sequencing was carried out with an Illumina HiSeq 2500. A second 7 to 11 cycle PCR used a sample-barcoded 5' primer and a J-beta primer mix. A template-switch 5' adaptor carrying 12 random nucleotides introduced a unique molecular identifier onto each TCR beta cDNA molecule. Each sample yielded at least 2.5 million CDR3-containing paired-end reads. All of the RNA was converted into first-strand cDNA using the Mint cDNA synthesis kit, with a TRBC-specific oligonucleotide serving as the primer. All cDNA was treated with uracil-DNA glycosylase and then went through a first 18-cycle PCR with the universal primers M1SS and BC2_uni_R. Processing in the source paper ran as follows. Normalization of each sample was performed by random selection of 1 million high-quality reads, each carrying a distinct molecular identifier. Reads sharing molecular identifiers were discarded rather than binned into consensus sequences. CDR3 identification, clonotype clustering and error correction used MiTCR with a Q25 quality threshold and the strictest error-elimination algorithm. A nonparametric unseen species model using Euler transformation provided a lower-bound estimate of total TCR beta diversity. Through fastp at Q25 and MiXCR, TCRdb rebuilt clones from the public reads, retaining in-frame beta chains. CDR3 protein duplicates are merged, each entry listing the most common genes and DNA. V and J calls and clone size were set by TCRdb, not the authors. The sample yields 1.4 million to 1.5 million distinct CDR3 sequences; 42% were counted once. The ten largest clones take up 6.5% to 10% of the sample.

Note on this clonotype: Its antigen remains undetermined. Within one base of it there is no much larger clone, and no base qualities were kept.

The CDR3 sequence holds 15 residues, the cysteine and phenylalanine included. Only the CDR3 DNA stays, 45 bases, in frame from base 1. The germline ends are 6 bases apart after V is trimmed by 3 bases and J by 0 bases. Systemically healthy Caucasian individuals from Russia, around 38 in total and aged roughly 6 to 100 years, were included as donors. Each donor gave ten milliliters of peripheral blood, collected into EDTA-treated Vacutainer tubes. PBMCs were isolated by Ficoll-Paque density-gradient centrifugation, with at least 6.5 million obtained per sample. Trizol reagent was used to extract total RNA from PBMCs, with at least 5 micrograms per sample. For every donor, an aliquot of PBMCs went through flow cytometry to measure the percentages of naive CD45RAhigh/CD27high T cells. Beyond this particular receptor, the publication reports: Observed TCR beta diversity per million T cells fell roughly linearly with age, and a significant reduction was already apparent by age about 43. Because donor CMV infection status was unknown, age-related changes in expanded clonotypes were potentially confounded. Estimates of total diversity from one million sequenced T cells were regarded as lower bounds and underestimates. Bulk unsorted PBMC profiling prevented conclusive comparison of naive and antigen-experienced compartments. The long-lived group showed more naive CD4+ T cells, fewer expanded clones and increased TCR diversity than the aged group, suggesting age selection. Observed TCR beta diversity correlated strongly with the percentage of naive T cells measured by flow cytometry.

The rearranged segments are TRBV12-3 or TRBV12-4 and TRBJ2-6, with the D gene not confidently named. This clonotype was obtained from a woman aged 18-29 years in good health. Sequencing was carried out using blood. The DNA is TGTGCCAGCAGTTTTGGGGTCTCTGGGGCCAACGTCCTGACTTTC. It translates as CASSFGVSGANVLTF.